What follows are 17 T cell receptor beta chains derived from one specimen sequenced in a study of blood T cell repertoires in COVID-19. TCRdb's copy holds only in-frame clones and misses some; the assay was immunoSEQ multiplex PCR. The profile shows 250,000 to 300,000 clones, around 90% of them singletons. The sequenced sample was peripheral blood. Source of these receptors: a woman aged 40 to 49 who had recovered from COVID-19.

The V call is TRBV10-2, the J call TRBJ2-7, with 8 bases matching TRBD2. V dropped 6 bases and J dropped 4; count of bases not matched to a gene: 2. CDR1 WSHSY and CDR2 SAAADI come from the germline V gene. The CDR3 runs to 12 residues. The CDR3 DNA sequence: TGCGCCAGCAGCGCTAGCGGGTACGAGCAGTACTTC. Its protein product is CASSASGYEQYF.

CDR3 nucleotides: TGTGCCACCAGTGATGCGGGTCCCTCCTACAATGAGCAGTTCTTC. Amino acids: CATSDAGPSYNEQFF. The chain is built from TRBV24-1 and TRBJ2-1; possible D gene TRBD2, 5 bases. Trimming cost V 3 bases and J 0 bases, with 8 bases left between them. Germline CDR1 KGHDR, CDR2 SFDVKD. The CDR3 is 15 amino acids.

V and J are TRBV27 and TRBJ2-7; 12 positions agree with TRBD2. Germline loops: CDR1 MNHEY, CDR2 SMNVEV (reference sequence). The V gene end was trimmed by 4 bases and the J gene end by 5 bases; junction bases not matched to a gene: 12. This CDR3 is built from 17 residues. CDR3 in amino acids: CASSSSPRLAGEDEQYF. For the CDR3, the DNA is TGTGCCAGCAGTTCGTCCCCGCGACTAGCGGGAGAAGACGAGCAGTACTTC.

The rearrangement uses TRBV7-9 and TRBJ1-3, with D perhaps TRBD1 (5 bases). Trimming removed 5 bases from V and 0 bases from J, with 11 bases in between. CDR3 length: 15 amino acids. Germline V gene data show CDR1 as SEHNR and CDR2 as FQNEAQ (reference sequence). The CDR3 sequence: CASSRGDFSGNTIYF. CDR3 DNA sequence: TGTGCCAGCAGCCGGGGGGACTTCTCTGGAAACACCATATATTTT.

The chain couples TRBV6-1 to TRBJ2-7; D is ambiguous. CDR3 size: 12 residues. Trimming took 3 bases from V and 3 from J, leaving 6 bases between them. Germline CDR1 reads MNHNS; CDR2 reads SASEGT. This CDR3 is CASSDRIYEQYF. DNA of the CDR3: TGTGCCAGCAGTGACAGGATCTACGAGCAGTACTTC.

This clone occurred a few times. The chain is built from TRBV28 and TRBJ1-5, with 7 bases lining up with TRBD1. Trimming took 5 bases from V and 2 from J; bases not matched to a gene: 6. The CDR3 has 15 amino acids. Germline CDR1 MDHEN, CDR2 SYDVKM. The CDR3: CASSPITGGNQPQHF. The CDR3 DNA is TGTGCCAGCAGTCCAATAACAGGGGGCAATCAGCCCCAGCATTTT.

The rearrangement links TRBV2 to TRBJ1-1; no clear D. CDR1 is SNHLY, CDR2 FYNNEI, per germline. The CDR3 sequence is 11 residues long. V was cut by 11 bases and J by 4 bases, with 11 bases left in between. CDR3 in DNA: TGTGCCTCCCCGGGTGGCACTGAAGCTTTCTTT. The encoded protein is CASPGGTEAFF. Full variable domain (missing parts from reference TRBV2 and TRBJ1-1): EPEVTQTPSHQVTQMGQEVILRCVPISNHLYFYWYRQILGQKVEFLVSFYNNEISEKSEIFDDQFSVERPDGSNFTLKIRSTKLEDSAMYFCASPGGTEAFFGQGTRLTVV.

This chain uses TRBV6-5 with TRBJ1-2, with 9 bases identical to TRBD1. Germline V gene lookup returns CDR1 MNHEY and CDR2 SVGAGI. Losses at the gene ends were 1 base for V and 5 bases for J; bases not matched to a gene: 5. The CDR3 covers 15 residues. The CDR3 coding sequence is TGTGCCAGCAGTTACTGGGGACAGGGTGCTTATGGCTACACCTTC. Residues: CASSYWGQGAYGYTF.

The V gene is TRBV18, the J gene TRBJ2-7, with D possibly being TRBD1 (7 bases). V dropped 0 bases and J dropped 5 bases, with 14 bases sitting between them. The CDR3 length is 15 residues. Germline V gene lookup returns CDR1 KGHSH and CDR2 LQKENI. CDR3 protein: CASSPPTGGGDEQYF. The CDR3 nucleotides read TGTGCCAGCTCACCACCAACTGGAGGGGGCGACGAGCAGTACTTC.

CDR3 loop: CASSPLAGGTGELFF. The CDR3 DNA is TGTGCCAGCAGCCCGTTAGCGGGAGGCACCGGGGAGCTGTTTTTT. V gene TRBV7-6 combines with J gene TRBJ2-2; 10 positions agree with TRBD2. V was pared by 5 bases and J by 4 bases, with 4 bases of the junction left unmatched. The germline V gene encodes CDR1 SGHVS and CDR2 FNYEAQ. This CDR3 is built from 15 residues.

This clone was seen once. The chain couples TRBV19 to TRBJ2-7, with 9 nucleotides matching TRBD2. Germline V gives CDR1 LNHDA, CDR2 SQIVND (reference sequence). The V and J ends lost 6 bases and 3 bases, in that order; junction bases with no gene match: 12. This CDR3 has 16 amino acids. CDR3 nucleotides: TGTGCCAGTAGCCTGTTTCCAGCGGGAGGACACTACGAGCAGTACTTC. As protein: CASSLFPAGGHYEQYF.

This chain links TRBV15 with TRBJ1-1, with D uncertain. Per germline, CDR1 LNHNV and CDR2 YYDKDF (reference sequence). Deletions cut 1 base from V and 1 base from J, with 4 bases between. This CDR3 is built from 13 residues. CDR3 region: CATSRAQNTEAFF. CDR3 DNA sequence: TGTGCCACCAGCAGAGCCCAGAACACTGAAGCTTTCTTT.

V and J are TRBV7-8 and TRBJ1-1; 7 positions match TRBD1. The V gene end was trimmed by 6 bases and the J gene end by 4 bases; junction bases not matched to a gene: 8. The CDR3 covers 14 residues. Germline lookup yields CDR1 SGHVS and CDR2 FQNEAQ. This CDR3 is CASRKAGGSTEAFF. CDR3 nucleotides: TGTGCCAGCAGGAAAGCAGGGGGTAGCACTGAAGCTTTCTTT.

This clone was counted a single time. V and J are TRBV5-1 and TRBJ1-2; TRBD1 might be the D (5 bases). Trimming cost V 0 bases and J 7 bases, with 19 bases left between them. This CDR3 has 16 residues. CDR1 and CDR2 (germline): SGHRS, YFSETQ. CDR3 protein: CASSLAPSGVQGGYTF. The CDR3 nucleotides are TGCGCCAGCAGCTTGGCCCCGAGCGGGGTCCAGGGTGGCTACACCTTC.

The chain couples TRBV5-5 to TRBJ2-5, with 8 bases matching TRBD1. Germline V gene data show CDR1 as SGHKS and CDR2 as YYEKEE (reference sequence). The V and J ends lost 4 bases and 5 bases, in that order; junction bases with no gene match: 10. The CDR3 has 15 amino acids. In nucleotides, the CDR3 is TGTGCCAGCAGCCCGCCAAGGACAGGGATGGAGACCCAGTACTTC. Its translation: CASSPPRTGMETQYF. Supplemented by reference TRBV5-5 and TRBJ2-5, the full variable domain reads DAGVTQSPTHLIKTRGQQVTLRCSPISGHKSVSWYQQVLGQGPQFIFQYYEKEERGRGNFPDRFSARQFPNYSSELNVNALLLGDSALYLCASSPPRTGMETQYFGPGTRLLVL.

CDR3 amino acids: CASSLDGRVQETQYF. The CDR3 DNA reads as TGTGCCAGCAGCTTAGACGGGAGGGTTCAAGAGACCCAGTACTTC. The rearrangement joins TRBV11-2 to TRBJ2-5; 8 nucleotides match TRBD2. V shed 0 bases and J 2 bases; nucleotides not matched to a gene: 2. Germline V gene lookup returns CDR1 SGHAT and CDR2 FQNNGV. CDR3 length: 15 residues.

This clone was counted a few times. The chain recombines TRBV4-1 with TRBJ1-2; D possibly corresponds to TRBD1 (5 bases). CDR3 size: 14 residues. Trimming stripped 1 base from V and 8 bases from J, with 14 bases between. Germline lookup yields CDR1 MGHRA and CDR2 YSYEKL. CDR3 nucleotides: TGCGCCAGCAGCCAAGGTTCAGGGTCCACAGGCTACACCTTC. Encoded protein: CASSQGSGSTGYTF.